Sequencing of this T cell receptor (beta chain) was carried out in a study of T-cell reconstitution after alpha-beta-depleted transplantation in children. CDR1 and CDR2 (germline): SGHAT, FQNNGV. Trimming cost V 2 bases and J 2 bases, with 16 bases left between them. The CDR3 length is 16 residues. TCRbeta library preparation incorporated unique molecular identifiers. Each CDR3 protein gets one entry after TCRdb re-called the PCR reads with MiXCR. The sample contains a few hundred thousand distinct CDR3 sequences, under 20% of which appear only once. This chain links TRBV11-2 with TRBJ2-7, with a weak D call TRBD1 (6 bases). This clonotype was obtained from a boy younger than two who had a stem cell transplant for Wiskott-Aldrich syndrome, so the T cells may come from the graft donor. Sample: PBMCs, mostly from graft donor cells, taken 360 days after TCRalphabeta/CD19-depleted stem cell transplant. For the CDR3, the DNA is TGTGCCAGCAGCTTAAACCCGGCAGGGGCCACCTACGAGCAGTACTTC. It specifies CASSLNPAGATYEQYF. Complete variable domain (other parts from reference TRBV11-2 and TRBJ2-7): EAGVAQSPRYKIIEKRQSVAFWCNPISGHATLYWYQQILGQGPKLLIQFQNNGVVDDSQLPKDRFSAERLKGVDSTLKIQPAKLEDSAVYLCASSLNPAGATYEQYFGPGTRLTVT.